Each of the 28 T cell receptor beta chains below was sequenced from the same sample in a study of chemoradiotherapy in HPV16-positive cancers. Sequencing was performed with immunoSEQ multiplex PCR; in TCRdb, only in-frame clones are kept and a portion is missing. This table has some 2,500 clones, approximately 81% appearing once. This material consisted of tumor tissue, taken from a patient who underwent chemoradiotherapy. The receptor source for this set is a human donor with HPV-associated anogenital cancer.

The rearrangement uses TRBV19 and TRBJ1-5; D is ambiguous. The CDR3 sequence is 14 residues long. V was clipped by 6 bases and J by 8 bases, with 17 bases between them. CDR1 is LNHDA, CDR2 SQIVND, per germline (reference sequence). This chain's CDR3 is CASRGLGRHKPQHF. The CDR3, as DNA: TGTGCCAGTAGGGGATTAGGGCGTCATAAGCCCCAGCATTTT.

This sequence joins TRBV7-9 and TRBJ2-2; TRBD1 matches 10 bases. The V segment lost 2 bases and the J segment 1 base; nucleotides outside the gene matches: 7. This CDR3 comprises 18 residues. Germline CDR1 SEHNR, CDR2 FQNEAQ (reference sequence). The CDR3 protein is CASSLRDRGQGNTGELFF. DNA for the CDR3: TGTGCCAGCAGCTTACGAGACAGGGGGCAAGGGAACACCGGGGAGCTGTTTTTT. Complete variable domain (other parts from reference TRBV7-9 and TRBJ2-2): DTGVSQNPRHKITKRGQNVTFRCDPISEHNRLYWYRQTLGQGPEFLTYFQNEAQLEKSRLLSDRFSAERPKGSFSTLEIQRTEQGDSAMYLCASSLRDRGQGNTGELFFGEGSRLTVL.

The chain recombines TRBV29-1 with TRBJ2-5; 8 nucleotides agree with TRBD2. Trimming cost V 5 bases and J 5 bases; bases outside gene matches: 10. Germline CDR1 is SQVTM and CDR2 is ANQGSEA. The CDR3 runs 14 residues. The CDR3 DNA sequence: TGCAGCGTTCTAAGCGGGAGTAAAGGGGAGACCCAGTACTTC. Its translation: CSVLSGSKGETQYF. Based on the CDR3 plus reference TRBV29-1 and TRBJ2-5, the full variable domain is SAVISQKPSRDICQRGTSLTIQCQVDSQVTMMFWYRQQPGQSLTLIATANQGSEATYESGFVIDKFPISRPNLTFSTLTVSNMSPEDSSIYLCSVLSGSKGETQYFGPGTRLLVL.

V and J are TRBV5-6 and TRBJ1-6; D remains unclear. Germline V gives CDR1 SGHDT, CDR2 YYEEEE. V shed 1 base and J shed 0 bases, with 8 bases lying between them. This CDR3 is 16 amino acids long. The CDR3 DNA reads as TGTGCCAGCAGCTTGTGGTCAGGCTCCTATAATTCACCCCTCCACTTT. Residues: CASSLWSGSYNSPLHF.

This clone came up a few times. The V gene is TRBV7-9, the J gene TRBJ1-4; D is uncertain. The CDR3 runs 14 residues. Germline CDR1 reads SEHNR; CDR2 reads FQNEAQ (reference sequence). V lost 2 bases and J lost 5, with 9 bases in between. CDR3 nucleotides: TGTGCCAGCAGCTTAATGGCAGAGAATGAAAAACTGTTTTTT. Protein product: CASSLMAENEKLFF.

Only one count was recorded for this clone. J is TRBJ2-3 and V is TRBV2; the match to TRBD1 covers 8 bases. CDR3 length: 15 residues. From germline, CDR1 is SNHLY and CDR2 FYNNEI. V trimming: 6 bases; J trimming: 0 bases; junction bases outside the gene matches: 5. As DNA, the CDR3 is TGTGCCAGCAGGGCCGGGACAGGAAGCACAGATACGCAGTATTTT. Amino acid sequence: CASRAGTGSTDTQYF.

The rearrangement joins TRBV5-8 to TRBJ2-7; D unclear. Germline CDR1 is SGHTS and CDR2 is YDEGEE. This CDR3 comprises 12 residues. Trimming removed 1 base at V and 4 bases at J, with 6 bases between. The DNA for the CDR3 is TGTGCCAGCAGCTTGTGGGGTTACGAGCAGTACTTC. This gives the protein CASSLWGYEQYF. The whole variable domain, filled in from reference TRBV5-8 and TRBJ2-7, reads EAGVTQSPTHLIKTRGQQATLRCSPISGHTSVYWYQQALGLGLQFLLWYDEGEERNRGNFPPRFSGRQFPNYSSELNVNALELEDSALYLCASSLWGYEQYFGPGTRLTVT.

The chain is built from TRBV5-8 and TRBJ2-2, with 9 bases identical to TRBD2. This CDR3 is 17 amino acids long. J gave up 5 bases and V 4 bases, and 12 bases lay outside the gene matches. Germline V gives CDR1 SGHTS, CDR2 YDEGEE. The CDR3 nucleotides are TGTGCCAGCAGCACCCGGGGAATAGCGGGGGTGACCGGGGAGCTGTTTTTT. Its translation is CASSTRGIAGVTGELFF.

The rearrangement uses TRBV14 and TRBJ1-1; weak D call: TRBD1 (5 bases). The germline gives CDR1 SGHDN, CDR2 FVKESK. Deletions cut 4 bases from V and 5 bases from J, with 8 bases between. The CDR3 runs 12 residues. The CDR3 loop reads CASSLDRTEAFF. The DNA for the CDR3 is TGTGCCAGCAGCCTTGACAGAACTGAAGCTTTCTTT.

This rearrangement joins TRBV25-1 to TRBJ1-3; D is unclear. The germline CDR1 and CDR2 sequences are MGHDK and SYGVNS. This CDR3 contains 16 residues. V lost 1 base to trimming and J lost 3 bases, with 13 bases between them. CDR3 protein: CASSEFRDGDGNTIYF. CDR3 coding DNA: TGTGCCAGCAGTGAATTCCGTGACGGGGATGGAAACACCATATATTTT.

Notes on this clone: At one of its ends the junction is not consistent with the germline gene, which may arise from a read error. This chain links TRBV7-7 with TRBJ1-1; no clear D. The CDR3 spans 13 residues. In germline, CDR1 is SSHAT, CDR2 FNYEAQ (reference sequence). CDR3 loop: CASSLFLGTEAFF. The CDR3 DNA follows: TGTGCTAGCAGTTTATTCCTTGGAACTGAAGCTTTCTTT.

The chain uses TRBV6-6 and TRBJ1-2; D gene uncertain. CDR3 length equals 15 residues. V was trimmed by 2 bases and J by 4 bases, leaving 14 bases between them. Germline V gene data show CDR1 as MNHNY and CDR2 as SVGAGI (reference sequence). The CDR3 loop reads CASSYRGGQSYGYTF. The CDR3 DNA reads as TGTGCCAGCAGTTACCGGGGAGGGCAGAGCTATGGCTACACCTTC.

The V call is TRBV27, the J call TRBJ1-1; D perhaps matches TRBD1 (6 bases). Germline CDR1 is MNHEY and CDR2 is SMNVEV (reference sequence). Trimming stripped 2 bases from V and 5 bases from J, with 9 bases between. This CDR3 contains 13 residues. The CDR3 nucleotides read TGTGCCAGCAGTTTAAGGGGGAGTACTGAAGCTTTCTTT. Its protein product is CASSLRGSTEAFF.

This clone was counted once. This sequence joins TRBV2 and TRBJ2-3; TRBD2 matches 9 bases. The CDR3 has 15 residues. CDR1 and CDR2 from the germline V gene are SNHLY and FYNNEI. The J segment lost 5 bases and the V segment lost 0 bases, leaving 3 bases of the junction unmatched. The CDR3 DNA reads TGTGCCAGCAGTGAAGCGAGCGGGGGGATAGATACGCAGTATTTT. Translation gives CASSEASGGIDTQYF. Using reference TRBV2 and TRBJ2-3 for the parts outside the CDR3, the full variable domain is EPEVTQTPSHQVTQMGQEVILRCVPISNHLYFYWYRQILGQKVEFLVSFYNNEISEKSEIFDDQFSVERPDGSNFTLKIRSTKLEDSAMYFCASSEASGGIDTQYFGPGTRLTVL.

This clone was seen once. The chain employs TRBV6-6 and TRBJ2-1; 9 bases align to TRBD2. In germline, CDR1 is MNHNY, CDR2 SVGAGI (reference sequence). The V gene end was trimmed by 4 bases and the J gene end by 8 bases; junction bases not matched to a gene: 3. The CDR3 runs 13 residues. In nucleotides, the CDR3 is TGTGCCAGCAGTTTAGCGGGAGCCGATGAGCAGTTCTTC. Translation gives CASSLAGADEQFF.

The chain employs TRBV25-1 and TRBJ1-1, with D perhaps matching TRBD1 (6 bases). The germline CDR1 and CDR2 sequences are MGHDK and SYGVNS. The germline V and J ends were trimmed by 0 bases and 4 bases, with 15 bases remaining between them. There are 16 residues in the CDR3. CDR3 DNA: TGTGCCAGCAGTGAATATATAGGGGGAAAGGGCACTGAAGCTTTCTTT. Protein sequence: CASSEYIGGKGTEAFF.

This chain connects TRBV5-1 to TRBJ2-5; 12 bases are a match to TRBD2. The length of the CDR3 is 16 residues. V shed 0 bases and J 4 bases; nucleotides not matched to a gene: 4. Germline CDR1 SGHRS, CDR2 YFSETQ. The CDR3 DNA reads TGCGCCAGCAGCTTGGGGACTAGCGGGACTCCAGAGACCCAGTACTTC. This gives the protein CASSLGTSGTPETQYF.

This chain uses TRBV9 with TRBJ1-1; D is possibly TRBD1 (6 bases). The germline V and J ends were trimmed by 2 bases and 10 bases, with 15 bases remaining between them. The CDR3 has 13 amino acids. The germline gives CDR1 SGDLS, CDR2 YYNGEE. CDR3 nucleotides: TGTGCCAGCAGCGTGGCACAGGGTGGGGGAGCTTTCTTT. Translated: CASSVAQGGGAFF.

The CDR3 DNA reads TGTGCCGCCAGACAGGCCTTGAACACTGAAGCTTTCTTT. This encodes CAARQALNTEAFF. The chain combines TRBV10-3 with TRBJ1-1; D perhaps matches TRBD1 (6 bases). CDR3 length: 13 residues. V was trimmed by 11 bases and J by 0 bases, leaving 13 bases between them. Germline V gene data show CDR1 as ENHRY and CDR2 as SYGVKD.

The chain is built from TRBV28 and TRBJ1-3; 7 bases map to TRBD1. CDR3 length: 15 amino acids. The ends lost 4 bases at V and 7 bases at J; junction bases unmatched: 10. From germline, CDR1 is MDHEN and CDR2 SYDVKM. This CDR3 is CASSSLGGSVNTIYF. DNA for the CDR3: TGTGCCAGCAGTTCTCTAGGGGGCTCCGTCAACACCATATATTTT.

This chain links TRBV5-6 with TRBJ2-1; TRBD2 might be the D (5 bases). Germline V gene sequence: CDR1 SGHDT, CDR2 YYEEEE. The CDR3 is made up of 14 amino acids. Trimming stripped 1 base from V and 1 base from J, with 6 bases between. The CDR3 sequence: CASSLWESYNEQFF. The CDR3 nucleotides are TGTGCCAGCAGCTTGTGGGAGTCCTACAATGAGCAGTTCTTC.

The rearrangement uses TRBV5-6 and TRBJ1-2; D call uncertain. The CDR3 runs 14 residues. The germline CDR1 and CDR2 sequences are SGHDT and YYEEEE. V lost 0 bases to trimming and J lost 3 bases, with 9 bases between them. In nucleotides, the CDR3 is TGTGCCAGCAGCTTGGGCAGAAGTGACTATGGCTACACCTTC. Protein product: CASSLGRSDYGYTF.

The chain carries TRBV2 and TRBJ2-3; 9 positions match TRBD2. The CDR3 has 16 residues. Germline V gene data show CDR1 as SNHLY and CDR2 as FYNNEI. The V and J ends lost 10 bases and 5 bases, in that order; junction bases with no gene match: 16. The CDR3 region is CANKGPGLAGGDTQYF. The CDR3 region has the DNA TGTGCCAACAAAGGACCGGGACTAGCCGGGGGAGATACGCAGTATTTT.

The V and J genes are TRBV21-1 and TRBJ2-1; the D segment call TRBD1 is taken from the table without a DNA check. TRBV21-1 is given as a pseudogene. This CDR3 has 12 amino acids. As DNA, the CDR3 is TGTGCCAGCAGCAAAGATAGGGGTGAGCAGTTCTTC. It specifies CASSKDRGEQFF.

The chain employs TRBV28 and TRBJ2-2; D is unresolved. Trimming removed 7 bases from V and 4 bases from J, with 13 bases in between. The CDR3 runs to 14 residues. Germline V CDR1 and CDR2: MDHEN, SYDVKM. The CDR3 region has the DNA TGTGCCAGCACTACATCTAGGACCACCGGGGAGCTGTTTTTT. Protein product: CASTTSRTTGELFF.

This chain connects TRBV28 to TRBJ1-4, with D unresolved. Trimming stripped 1 base from V and 8 bases from J, with 8 bases between. This CDR3 region has 13 residues. In germline, CDR1 is MDHEN, CDR2 SYDVKM. CDR3 region: CASSLLGSEKLFF. The CDR3 DNA follows: TGTGCCAGCAGTTTATTGGGGTCAGAAAAACTGTTTTTT.

The gene calls are TRBV18 and TRBJ1-2; D gene ambiguous. Trimming removed 3 bases from V and 3 bases from J, with 11 bases in between. CDR1 is KGHSH and CDR2 is LQKENI in the germline V gene. The CDR3 is 14 residues long. Written as DNA, the CDR3 is TGTGCCAGCTCACCGAATGTTGGTGACTATGGCTACACCTTC. As protein: CASSPNVGDYGYTF.

This chain joins TRBV6-5 and TRBJ1-3; tentative D call: TRBD1 (5 bases). The germline V gene has CDR1 MNHEY and CDR2 SVGAGI. The length of the CDR3 is 14 residues. V was cut by 6 bases and J by 11 bases, with 20 bases left in between. The DNA of the CDR3 is TGTGCCAGCAGCCCCGGGGTCGGGGGGGTATCCATATATTTT. It codes for CASSPGVGGVSIYF.